This TCR beta chain was profiled in a study of blood T cell repertoires in COVID-19. The data were produced by immunoSEQ multiplex PCR, yet TCRdb's version contains in-frame clones alone and is incomplete. In the table there are 250,000 to 400,000 clones, approximately 89% of which are singletons. The V gene's germline CDR1 is MNHEY and CDR2 SVGEGT. V was pared by 6 bases and J by 2 bases, with 11 bases between. This CDR3 region has 13 residues. Sequenced input: peripheral blood. J is TRBJ2-7 and V is TRBV6-2 or TRBV6-3; no definite D call. This clonotype was obtained from a woman in her twenties or thirties with COVID-19, enrolled during active disease. This CDR3 is CASSSSIPYEQYF. The CDR3 coding sequence is TGTGCCAGCAGCTCCAGTATACCCTACGAGCAGTACTTC.